This T cell receptor beta chain was captured in a study of blood T cell repertoires in COVID-19. Study summary: Researchers got acute and convalescent COVID-19 samples from the United States, Italy and Spain.

Under the authors' procedure: Reference gene primer amplification yielded estimated nucleated cell counts. The table came from immunoSEQ multiplex PCR; TCRdb's copy has only in-frame clones and leaves some out. V, J and clone size are those of that table, while D and trimming were read from the DNA. The sample records roughly 250,000 clones, approximately 83% being singletons. This CDR3 is 15 amino acids long. Trimming removed 0 bases from V and 4 bases from J, with 12 bases in between. Germline loops: CDR1 SGHVS, CDR2 FNYEAQ. Participants were aged roughly 18 to 90 years, lived in roughly 23 US areas, and enrolled virtually. Symptom resolution, clearance, or two negative PCRs marked donors in Cohort 3 as recovered.

This clonotype was obtained from a woman aged 25 to 39 who had recovered from COVID-19. V usage is TRBV7-6 and J usage is TRBJ1-1; no firm D call. The source material was PBMCs or T cells enriched from blood (not recorded which). CDR3 in DNA: TGTGCCAGCAGCTTAGCGCCCGGAGGTGGCACTGAAGCTTTCTTT. Translating gives CASSLAPGGGTEAFF.